These T cell receptor beta chains were read from a single sample in a study of identical twins. MiXCR, applied by TCRdb to the 5' RACE reads, yields one record per CDR3 protein. Of fewer than 550,000 distinct CDR3 sequences listed, 13% to 15% were seen once; the top ten hold approximately 0.98%. These same data were also listed under a study on yellow fever vaccine responses in identical twins.

The sample taken for sequencing was CD4+ T cells sorted from blood. These receptors were obtained from a woman between 18 and 29 years old in good health. CDR3s include the opening cysteine and the closing phenylalanine or tryptophan. A D gene is named only where the DNA matches it firmly. Clone size, where shown, is once, few, many, or a class for clones that have expanded.

V,size,D,J,CDR3,DNA
TRBV12-3/TRBV12-4,many,-,TRBJ2-3,CASSPDSISTDTQYF,TGTGCCAGCAGCCCTGACAGTATTAGCACAGATACGCAGTATTTT
TRBV7-2,few,-,TRBJ2-7,CASSLAALYEQYF,TGTGCCAGCAGCTTAGCCGCACTTTACGAGCAGTACTTC
TRBV7-2,few,TRBD2,TRBJ2-7,CASSSSSGSYEQYF,TGTGCCAGCAGCTCTTCTAGCGGGAGTTACGAGCAGTACTTC
TRBV30,-,-,TRBJ2-1,CAWNAGPNEQFF,TGTGCCTGGAATGCTGGCCCCAATGAGCAGTTCTTC
TRBV12-3/TRBV12-4,-,TRBD1,TRBJ2-2,CASRYTGGTGELFF,TGTGCCAGCAGATATACAGGGGGGACCGGGGAGCTGTTTTTT
TRBV6-1,few,-,TRBJ1-5,CASRPEFSNQPQHF,TGTGCCAGCAGGCCGGAGTTTAGCAATCAGCCCCAGCATTTT
TRBV7-9,-,TRBD2,TRBJ2-1,CASSTGTRHEQFF,TGTGCCAGCAGCACCGGGACTAGGCATGAGCAGTTCTTC
TRBV7-2,few,-,TRBJ2-7,CASSLKGLPYEQYF,TGTGCCAGCAGCTTAAAAGGGCTGCCCTACGAGCAGTACTTC
TRBV7-8,few,TRBD2,TRBJ2-1,CASSLRAGAYNEQFF,TGTGCCAGCAGCTTACGAGCGGGGGCCTACAATGAGCAGTTCTTC
TRBV7-9,few,-,TRBJ1-1,CASLQGLNTEAFF,TGTGCCAGCCTCCAGGGCCTGAACACTGAAGCTTTCTTT
TRBV28,few,-,TRBJ1-6,CASSFADRSNSPLHF,TGTGCCAGCAGTTTCGCGGACAGATCGAATTCACCCCTCCACTTT
TRBV7-2,-,-,TRBJ2-7,CASSLDRALGYEQYF,TGTGCCAGCAGCTTAGACCGGGCGCTCGGCTACGAGCAGTACTTC
TRBV30,few,-,TRBJ2-7,CAWSVSGYEQYF,TGTGCCTGGAGTGTGTCAGGGTATGAGCAGTACTTC
TRBV5-1,-,TRBD2,TRBJ2-1,CASSALANSYNEQFF,TGCGCCAGCAGCGCACTAGCGAATTCCTACAATGAGCAGTTCTTC
TRBV12-3/TRBV12-4,few,-,TRBJ2-7,CASSLRRTTTYEQYF,TGTGCCAGCAGTTTGAGGCGGACGACCACCTACGAGCAGTACTTC
TRBV20-1,-,TRBD1,TRBJ1-6,CSARDRGSYNSPLHF,TGCAGTGCTAGGGACAGGGGCTCCTATAATTCACCCCTCCACTTT
TRBV3-1,few,-,TRBJ1-6,CASSQGLHENSPLHF,TGTGCCAGCAGCCAAGGACTTCATGAAAATTCACCCCTCCACTTT
TRBV11-1,few,-,TRBJ2-5,CASSLAGGRRGQETQYF,TGTGCCAGCAGCTTAGCTGGGGGGCGCCGTGGTCAAGAGACCCAGTACTTC
TRBV11-2,-,-,TRBJ1-2,CASSWGTSRGSKFTF,TGTGCCAGCAGCTGGGGGACATCGAGAGGGTCGAAATTCACCTTC
TRBV3-1,few,-,TRBJ2-7,CASSQGVSIRSYEQYF,TGTGCCAGCAGCCAAGGCGTTAGTATCCGATCCTACGAGCAGTACTTC
TRBV12-3/TRBV12-4,-,-,TRBJ2-7,CASSPGYEEQYF,TGTGCCAGCAGTCCAGGGTATGAAGAGCAGTACTTC
TRBV28,-,-,TRBJ1-1,CATGRMNTEAFF,TGTGCCACGGGACGGATGAACACTGAAGCTTTCTTT
TRBV27,-,TRBD1,TRBJ2-6,CASSLIPGQFSGANVLTF,TGTGCCAGCAGTTTAATCCCGGGACAGTTCTCTGGGGCCAACGTCCTGACTTTC
TRBV10-3,-,-,TRBJ1-2,CAISELSRYGYTF,TGTGCCATCAGTGAGCTCTCGCGCTATGGCTACACCTTC
TRBV6-2/TRBV6-3,-,TRBD2,TRBJ2-7,CATQRSGRIEVEQYF,TGTGCCACCCAAAGGAGCGGGAGGATAGAGGTCGAGCAGTACTTC
TRBV5-1,-,-,TRBJ2-7,CASRTGGTDPYEQYF,TGCGCCAGCAGGACTGGAGGGACAGATCCCTACGAGCAGTACTTC
TRBV30,-,-,TRBJ2-6,CAWSPSGANVLTF,TGTGCCTGGAGTCCCTCAGGGGCCAACGTCCTGACTTTC
TRBV27,many,TRBD2,TRBJ2-7,CASSWSSGGEQYF,TGTGCCAGCAGTTGGTCTAGCGGGGGCGAGCAGTACTTC
TRBV7-8,few,-,TRBJ2-7,CASSSRDTTYEQYF,TGTGCCAGCAGCTCGCGGGACACTACCTACGAGCAGTACTTC
TRBV6-1,few,TRBD2,TRBJ2-2,CASRNRLAGVRTGELFF,TGTGCCAGCAGGAACAGACTAGCGGGAGTTCGAACCGGGGAGCTGTTTTTT